The clone carrying this TCR beta chain has at least ten counts. Germline values: CDR1 SNHLY, CDR2 FYNNEI. The J segment lost 2 bases and the V segment lost 6 bases, leaving 6 bases of the junction unmatched. This CDR3 is built from 14 residues. Amplification targeted the TCR beta CDR3 regions, with RNA transcripts as the source material. HTBI primers served in a first-round RT-PCR, which a second-round multiplex PCR followed. TCRdb redid the calling of the multiplex PCR reads with MiXCR, one entry per CDR3 protein. This table holds 740,000 or so distinct CDR3 sequences, roughly two fifths found once. This record comes from a study of Graves' ophthalmopathy and Graves' hyperthyroidism.

The rearrangement uses TRBV2 and TRBJ2-7, with 8 bases identical to TRBD1. The specimen sequenced was peripheral blood. This clonotype was sampled from an adult man with Graves' ophthalmopathy. The CDR3 spells CASSPGQAAYEQYF. CDR3 nucleotides: TGTGCCAGCAGCCCGGGACAGGCCGCCTACGAGCAGTACTTC.